Listed below are T cell receptor beta chains from one sample, sequenced in a study of cytomegalovirus exposure and HLA in healthy donors. Using immunoSEQ multiplex PCR, the repertoire was profiled, and TCRdb retains in-frame clones only, with some absent. The sample holds roughly 150,000 clones; over 90% are singletons and the top ten take about 1.7%. Sequencing was performed on PBMCs. The receptors shown here come from a young man in good health and CMV-seropositive. CDR3s include the opening cysteine and the closing phenylalanine or tryptophan. Each record gives: V gene, clone size, CDR3 protein. A clone size is listed for some rows: how often the clone was seen (once, few, many), or a class if it is expanded.

V gene: TRBV28
clone size: .
CDR3 protein: CASSSSGTGPNTEAFF

V gene: TRBV5-4
clone size: .
CDR3 protein: CASSHRTSGRKTQYF

V gene: TRBV5-6
clone size: .
CDR3 protein: CASSLGSNEQYF

V gene: TRBV2
clone size: .
CDR3 protein: CASSSDRGSTGELFF

V gene: TRBV28
clone size: .
CDR3 protein: CASKTDRGGYGYTF

V gene: TRBV5-1
clone size: .
CDR3 protein: CASSLGRGNEKLFF

V gene: TRBV25-1
clone size: .
CDR3 protein: CASSEYFRSQGDNEQFF

V gene: TRBV30
clone size: .
CDR3 protein: CARASGNRADTQYF

V gene: TRBV6-6
clone size: .
CDR3 protein: CASREQGATEQPQHF

V gene: TRBV28
clone size: few
CDR3 protein: CASSLSFFSSYEQYF

V gene: TRBV14
clone size: .
CDR3 protein: CASSPIVGQGGDYQETQYF

V gene: TRBV7-2
clone size: .
CDR3 protein: CASSTRSGLSYEQYF

V gene: TRBV5-1
clone size: .
CDR3 protein: CASSFGTSGRNTGELFF

V gene: TRBV2
clone size: .
CDR3 protein: CASSPGTGKYF

V gene: TRBV9
clone size: .
CDR3 protein: CASSRGGSNYNEQFF

V gene: TRBV4-2
clone size: .
CDR3 protein: CASSPSSGIGTDTQYF

V gene: TRBV5-1
clone size: .
CDR3 protein: CASSLGQGEQYF

V gene: TRBV18
clone size: .
CDR3 protein: CASSPTRTSGGETQYF

V gene: TRBV5-6
clone size: .
CDR3 protein: CASSLFVRQGSTGELFF

V gene: TRBV2
clone size: .
CDR3 protein: CASRANTGTEAFF

V gene: TRBV6-4
clone size: .
CDR3 protein: CASSDSPDFDEQFF

V gene: TRBV6-5
clone size: .
CDR3 protein: CASSFRVNYGYTF

V gene: TRBV2
clone size: .
CDR3 protein: CASSWDSGTSGSTDTQYF

V gene: TRBV5-1
clone size: .
CDR3 protein: CASSLNGDEKLFF